This T cell receptor (beta chain) was sequenced in a study of technical replicates of blood from several donors. Clones were sequenced by immunoSEQ multiplex PCR, and TCRdb holds only the in-frame ones, with some missing. In the table there are about 16,000 clones, roughly 84% of which are singletons. The CDR3 consists of 11 residues. Germline CDR1 is MNHNS and CDR2 is SASEGT. Trimming left V 5 bases short and J 7 bases short, with 9 bases between. This TCR was sampled from a human donor in good health. This rearrangement joins TRBV6-1 to TRBJ2-7; TRBD1 might be the D (5 bases). Sequencing input: PBMCs. The CDR3 nucleotides read TGTGCCAGCAGTCCTGGGGCTGAGCAGTACTTC. As protein: CASSPGAEQYF.